Sequencing of this TCR beta chain was carried out in a study of OX40 agonist ivuxolimab in advanced cancers. Overall study: Patients were infused with ivuxolimab every 2 weeks at 0.01 to 10 mg/kg. A history of anti-PD-1, anti-PD-L1 or anti-CTLA-4 therapy was acceptable, and around 36% had some. Partial responses were achieved by three patients, one with hepatocellular carcinoma and two with cutaneous melanoma. General study results and limits: Doses of 0.1 to 3.0 mg/kg were accompanied by clonal expansion of CD4+ and CD8+ blood T cells by week 6.

Regarding this clone: Its antigen is unknown.

Unmatched junction bases numbered 7, after V lost 9 bases and J lost 8 bases. The germline V gene has CDR1 MDHEN and CDR2 SYDVKM. This CDR3 spans 13 amino acids. Clones were sequenced by immunoSEQ multiplex PCR, and TCRdb holds only the in-frame ones, with some missing. The table shows approximately 80,000 clones, with 80% to 95% occurring only once. The chain is built from TRBV28 and TRBJ2-1, with 10 bases matching TRBD2. Here the sequenced sample was CD4+ or CD8+ T cells sorted from blood, taken in a trial of the OX40 agonist ivuxolimab. The receptor's source is an adult with an advanced solid tumor such as melanoma, head and neck, liver or kidney cancer. CDR3 nucleotides: TGTGCCAGTGGAGCGGGGGGGCTTGATGAGCAGTTCTTC. This translates into CASGAGGLDEQFF.